Presented here are 4 T cell receptor beta chains from one specimen sequenced in a study of shared clonotypes between healthy human individuals. Here immunoSEQ multiplex PCR was the method, and the copy in TCRdb shows in-frame clones only, minus some. This sample has approximately 110,000 clones, with roughly 66% found just once. Sequencing was performed on memory CD8+ T cells sorted from blood. Subset in this sample: CD45RO+ cells pooled with CCR7-negative TemRA cells. These receptors were obtained from a woman in her twenties or thirties in good health.

This clone was counted only a few times. The chain recombines TRBV7-8 with TRBJ2-3; 10 bases fit TRBD2. V gave up 4 bases and J gave up 3 bases; unmatched junction bases: 10. CDR3 length: 17 amino acids. Germline values: CDR1 SGHVS, CDR2 FQNEAQ. The CDR3 loop reads CASSSHYSSGRTDTQYF. For the CDR3, the DNA is TGTGCCAGCAGCTCGCACTATTCTAGCGGGAGAACAGATACGCAGTATTTT.

This clone occurred a few times. The chain joins TRBV7-8 to TRBJ1-4; a weak D match, TRBD1 (5 bases). In germline, CDR1 is SGHVS, CDR2 FQNEAQ. The CDR3 runs to 15 residues. The V end lost 5 bases, the J end lost 7 bases, and 17 bases lay between the germline ends. CDR3 sequence reads: CASSRVEGSSEKLFF. In DNA form, the CDR3 reads TGTGCCAGCAGCCGCGTGGAGGGGAGTAGTGAAAAACTGTTTTTT.

The chain uses TRBV28 and TRBJ2-7; 7 bases line up with TRBD2. Germline V lookup: CDR1 MDHEN, CDR2 SYDVKM. The CDR3 sequence is 15 residues long. J was trimmed by 1 base and V by 7 bases; bases with no gene match: 10. The CDR3 here is CASTNSGIISYEQYF. CDR3 DNA sequence: TGTGCCAGCACCAACAGCGGGATTATTTCCTACGAGCAGTACTTC.

The chain has TRBV5-1 and TRBJ2-7; maybe TRBD2 (5 bases). Trimming removed 0 bases from V and 5 bases from J, with 9 bases in between. CDR1 is SGHRS, CDR2 YFSETQ, per germline. The CDR3 consists of 13 residues. This CDR3 reads CASSLAGKDEQYF. Written as DNA, the CDR3 is TGCGCCAGCAGCTTGGCCGGGAAAGACGAGCAGTACTTC. Filled out from reference TRBV5-1 and TRBJ2-7, the complete variable domain reads KAGVTQTPRYLIKTRGQQVTLSCSPISGHRSVSWYQQTPGQGLQFLFEYFSETQRNKGNFPGRFSGRQFSNSRSEMNVSTLELGDSALYLCASSLAGKDEQYFGPGTRLTVT.